This T cell receptor (beta chain) was found in a study of shared clonotypes between healthy human individuals. Trimming at V came to 5 bases and at J to 0 bases, leaving 8 bases not matched to a gene. Germline V CDR1 and CDR2: LNHDA, SQIVND (reference sequence). The length of the CDR3 is 16 residues. Assay execution proceeded at the deep level. For every subset, genomic DNA was evenly distributed across several immunoSEQ plates. Sequencing used immunoSEQ multiplex PCR; TCRdb keeps in-frame clones, though not all of them. Of around 500,000 clones detected, over 60% appear once; the ten largest clones hold around 13%. The donor population consisted of healthy HIV-negative adults with no recent acute infections or vaccinations.

The sample comprised PBMCs. This sequence joins TRBV19 and TRBJ2-7, with TRBD1 matching 9 bases. The TCR sequence derives from a woman aged 40 to 50 in good health. Some clones in this sample may be carry-over from other donors' samples. The CDR3 loop is CASSLQGAKYSYEQYF. The CDR3 DNA sequence: TGTGCCAGTAGTTTACAGGGGGCGAAGTACTCCTACGAGCAGTACTTC.